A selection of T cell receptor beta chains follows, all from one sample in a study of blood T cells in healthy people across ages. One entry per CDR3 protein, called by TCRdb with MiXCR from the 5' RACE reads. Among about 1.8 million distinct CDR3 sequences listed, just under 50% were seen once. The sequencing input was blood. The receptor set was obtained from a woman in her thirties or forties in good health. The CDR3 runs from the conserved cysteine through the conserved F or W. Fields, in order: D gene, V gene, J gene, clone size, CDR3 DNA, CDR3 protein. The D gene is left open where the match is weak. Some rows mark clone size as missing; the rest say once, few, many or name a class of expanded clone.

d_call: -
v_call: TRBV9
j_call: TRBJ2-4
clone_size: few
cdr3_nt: TGTGCCAGCAGCGTAGCCGGGGTTTCCAAAAACATTCAGTACTTC
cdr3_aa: CASSVAGVSKNIQYF

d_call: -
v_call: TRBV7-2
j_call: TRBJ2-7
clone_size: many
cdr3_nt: TGTGCCAGCAGCTTTTCGGGACCTTACGAGCAGTACTTC
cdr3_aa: CASSFSGPYEQYF

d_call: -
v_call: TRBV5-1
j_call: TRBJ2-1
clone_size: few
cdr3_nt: TGCGCCAGCAGCGTGGGTCGCGTCAATGAGCAGTTCTTC
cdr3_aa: CASSVGRVNEQFF

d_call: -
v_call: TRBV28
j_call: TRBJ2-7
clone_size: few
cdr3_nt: TGTGCCAGCAGTTTTAATCGGAGGGGCGAGCGGTACTTC
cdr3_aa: CASSFNRRGERYF

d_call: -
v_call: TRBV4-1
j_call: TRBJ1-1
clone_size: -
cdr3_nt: TGCGCCAGCAGCCAAGAAGGTAACGGGGGAAAAGCTTTCTTT
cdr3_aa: CASSQEGNGGKAFF

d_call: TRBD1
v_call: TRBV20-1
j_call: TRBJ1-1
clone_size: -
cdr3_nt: TGCAGTGCTCGACAGGGGGATTGGACTGAAGCTTTCTTT
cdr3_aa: CSARQGDWTEAFF

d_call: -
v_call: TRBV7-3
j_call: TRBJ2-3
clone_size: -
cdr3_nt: TGTGCCAGCAGCCTGACGGCCCTGGGAGATACGCAGTATTTT
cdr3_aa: CASSLTALGDTQYF

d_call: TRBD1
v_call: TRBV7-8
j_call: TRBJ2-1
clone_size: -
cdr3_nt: TGTGCCAGCAGCTCCCGGGACAGACCCTCCTACAATGAGCAGTTCTTC
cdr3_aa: CASSSRDRPSYNEQFF

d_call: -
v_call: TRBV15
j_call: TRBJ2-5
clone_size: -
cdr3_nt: TGTGCCACCTTAGGGAAAGTGCGAGAGACCCAGTACTTC
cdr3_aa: CATLGKVRETQYF

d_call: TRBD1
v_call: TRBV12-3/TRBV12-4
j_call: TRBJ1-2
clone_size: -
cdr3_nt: TGTGCCAGCAGTCTTTTGGGGACAGGGCGCACTAACTATGGCTACACCTTC
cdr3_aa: CASSLLGTGRTNYGYTF

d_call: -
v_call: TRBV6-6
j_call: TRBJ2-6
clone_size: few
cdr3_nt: TGTGCCAGCAGGGGTAACTCTGGGGCCAACGTCCTGACTTTC
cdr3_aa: CASRGNSGANVLTF

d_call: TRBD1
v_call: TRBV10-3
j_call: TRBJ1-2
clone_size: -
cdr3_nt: TGTGCCATCAGCCCGGCGGACAGGGGTTATGGCTACACCTTC
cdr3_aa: CAISPADRGYGYTF

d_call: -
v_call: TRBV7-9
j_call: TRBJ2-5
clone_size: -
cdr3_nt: TGTGCCAGCAGCCTCCTCCGTGGCGTAGGGACCCAGTACTTC
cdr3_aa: CASSLLRGVGTQYF

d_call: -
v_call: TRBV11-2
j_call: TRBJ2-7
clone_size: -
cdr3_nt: TGTGCCAGGAGCTTAGTGATTGTGGGCAGGGGATACGAGCAGTACTTC
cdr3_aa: CARSLVIVGRGYEQYF

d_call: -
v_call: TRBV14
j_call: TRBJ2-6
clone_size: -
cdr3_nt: TGTGCCAGCAGCCAACACCTAGGAGCTGGGGCCAACGTCCTGACTTTC
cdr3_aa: CASSQHLGAGANVLTF

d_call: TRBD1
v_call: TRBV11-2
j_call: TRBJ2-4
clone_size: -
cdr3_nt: TGTGCCAGCAGCGGACAGGGGCTAGCCAAAAACATTCAGTACTTC
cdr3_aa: CASSGQGLAKNIQYF

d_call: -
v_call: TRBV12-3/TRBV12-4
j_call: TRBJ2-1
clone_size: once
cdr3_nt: TGTGCCAGCAGTCCCGATTACCGTAGCTCCTACAATGAGCAGTTCTTC
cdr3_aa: CASSPDYRSSYNEQFF

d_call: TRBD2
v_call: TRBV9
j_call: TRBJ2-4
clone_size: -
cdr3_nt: TGTGCCAGCAGCGCGTCGACTAGCCCAGAGGCCAAAAACATTCAGTACTTC
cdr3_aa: CASSASTSPEAKNIQYF

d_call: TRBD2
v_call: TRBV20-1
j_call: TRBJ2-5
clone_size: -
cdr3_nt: TGCAGTGCTAGGCCTAGCGGGGGGGCCGGGAAGACCCAGTACTTC
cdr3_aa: CSARPSGGAGKTQYF

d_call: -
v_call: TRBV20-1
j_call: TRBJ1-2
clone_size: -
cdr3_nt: TGCAGTGCTAGAGGGAAAGGGGGTAGTAGGGGCTACACCTTC
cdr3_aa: CSARGKGGSRGYTF

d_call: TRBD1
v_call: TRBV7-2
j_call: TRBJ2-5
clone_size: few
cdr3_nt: TGTGCCAGCAGCTATGACAGGGGGCTTGGGGAGACCCAGTACTTC
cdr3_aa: CASSYDRGLGETQYF

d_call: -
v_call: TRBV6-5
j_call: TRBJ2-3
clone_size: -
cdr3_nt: TGTGCCAGCAGTTACTCTATCCTAGGGCTGGATACGCAGTATTTT
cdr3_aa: CASSYSILGLDTQYF

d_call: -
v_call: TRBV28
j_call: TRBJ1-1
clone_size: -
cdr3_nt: TGTGCCAGCAGGCGACCCCAAGGTGGCACTGAAGCTTTCTTT
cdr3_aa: CASRRPQGGTEAFF

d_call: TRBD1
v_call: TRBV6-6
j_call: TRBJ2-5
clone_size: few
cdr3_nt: TGTGCCAGCAGTCGGAGCCGAGACAGGGGGGACCAAGAGACCCAGTACTTC
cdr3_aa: CASSRSRDRGDQETQYF

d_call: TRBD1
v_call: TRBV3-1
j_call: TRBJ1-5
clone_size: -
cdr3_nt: TGTGCCAGCAGCCAAGGGGGGACAGGCAATCAGCCCCAGCATTTT
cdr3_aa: CASSQGGTGNQPQHF

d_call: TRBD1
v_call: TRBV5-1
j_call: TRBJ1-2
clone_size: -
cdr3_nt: TGCGCCAGCAGCCCGAGGGGACAGGACCTTGACTATGGCTACACCTTC
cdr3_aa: CASSPRGQDLDYGYTF

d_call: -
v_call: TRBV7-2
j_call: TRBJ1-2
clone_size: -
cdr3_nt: TGTGCCAGCAGCTTAGACGGGACCCTGGGGGGCTACACCTTC
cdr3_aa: CASSLDGTLGGYTF

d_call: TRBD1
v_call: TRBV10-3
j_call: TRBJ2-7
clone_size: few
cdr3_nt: TGTGCCACCAAAGAGGACAGGGGGCTCTACGAGCAGTACTTC
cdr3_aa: CATKEDRGLYEQYF

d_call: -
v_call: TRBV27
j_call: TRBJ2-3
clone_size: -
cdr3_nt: TGTGCCAGCAGTCCTTCCCGGGACCGATTCACAGATACGCAGTATTTT
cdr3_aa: CASSPSRDRFTDTQYF

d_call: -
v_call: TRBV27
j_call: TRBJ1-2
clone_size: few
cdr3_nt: TGTGCCAGCAGTTTTGGGCACGCTGGAATGAATGGCTACACCTTC
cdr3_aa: CASSFGHAGMNGYTF

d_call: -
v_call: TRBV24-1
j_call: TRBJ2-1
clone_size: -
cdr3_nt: TGTGCCACTTCGGACAACCTCGTCGTTAATGAGCAGTTCTTC
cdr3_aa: CATSDNLVVNEQFF

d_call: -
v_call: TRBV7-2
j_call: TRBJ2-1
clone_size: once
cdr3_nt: TGTGCCAGCAGTGTACACGGGTCACCCACCCAGCAGTTCTTC
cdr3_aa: CASSVHGSPTQQFF

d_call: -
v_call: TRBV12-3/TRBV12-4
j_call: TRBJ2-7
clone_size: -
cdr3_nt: TGTGCCAGCAGTTTGGGGTTCCCGGGAGAGCAGTACTTC
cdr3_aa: CASSLGFPGEQYF

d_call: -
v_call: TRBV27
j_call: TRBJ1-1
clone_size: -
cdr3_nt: TGTGCCAGCAGCCCCAACATCCCTGCCCCACAGAGGGCTTTCTTT
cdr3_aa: CASSPNIPAPQRAFF

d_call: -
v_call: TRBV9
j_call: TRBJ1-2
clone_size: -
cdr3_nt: TGTGCCAGCAGCCGCCCCCCGGGCACGAAAGGCGGCTATGGCTACACCTTC
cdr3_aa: CASSRPPGTKGGYGYTF

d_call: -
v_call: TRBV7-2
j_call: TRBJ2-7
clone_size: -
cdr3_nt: TGTGCCAGCAGCTTAGAAGCTTACAATGAGCAGTACTTC
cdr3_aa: CASSLEAYNEQYF

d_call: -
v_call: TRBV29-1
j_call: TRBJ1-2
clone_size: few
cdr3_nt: TGCAGCGTTGTGAGGGTCTACGGCTACACCTTC
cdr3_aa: CSVVRVYGYTF

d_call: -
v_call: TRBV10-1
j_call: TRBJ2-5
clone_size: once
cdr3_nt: TGCGCCAGCAGTGAAGCCGGGCGCAGAGAGACCCAGTACTTC
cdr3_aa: CASSEAGRRETQYF

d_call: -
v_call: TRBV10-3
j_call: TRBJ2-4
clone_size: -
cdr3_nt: TGTGCCATCAGTGAGACTGTTTTAGACAGTAAGAACATTCAGTACTTC
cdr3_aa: CAISETVLDSKNIQYF

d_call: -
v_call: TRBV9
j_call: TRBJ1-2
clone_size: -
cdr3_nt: TGTGCCAGCAGCGCCAGACGTCAGGGGAGCCTCTATGGCTACACCTTC
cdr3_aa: CASSARRQGSLYGYTF

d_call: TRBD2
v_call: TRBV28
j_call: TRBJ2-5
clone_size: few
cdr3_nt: TGTGCCAGCAGTTCCCCTAGCGGCAACCAAGAGACCCAGTACTTC
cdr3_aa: CASSSPSGNQETQYF

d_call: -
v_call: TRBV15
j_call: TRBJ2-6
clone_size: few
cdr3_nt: TGTGCCACCAGCAGAAACGCCCCTGGGGCCAACGTCCTGACTTTC
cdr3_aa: CATSRNAPGANVLTF

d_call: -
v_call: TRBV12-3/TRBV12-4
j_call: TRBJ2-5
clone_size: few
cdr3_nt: TGTGCCAGCAGTTATGGGGCGGGTGGTGAGACCCAGTACTTC
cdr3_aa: CASSYGAGGETQYF

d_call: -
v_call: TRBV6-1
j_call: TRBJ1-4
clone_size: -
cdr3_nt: TGTGCCAGCAGTGAAACTCACGGGACGGACTATGAAAAACTGTTTTTT
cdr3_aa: CASSETHGTDYEKLFF

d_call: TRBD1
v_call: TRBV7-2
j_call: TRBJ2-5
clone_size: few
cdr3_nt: TGTGCCAGCAGCCAAGGGGGCCAGAGTCAAGAGACCCAGTACTTC
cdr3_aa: CASSQGGQSQETQYF

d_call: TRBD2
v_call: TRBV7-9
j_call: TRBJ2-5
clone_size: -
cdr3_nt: TGTGCCAGCACCCGAATCGGGGGAGGGCAAGAGACCCAGTACTTC
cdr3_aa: CASTRIGGGQETQYF

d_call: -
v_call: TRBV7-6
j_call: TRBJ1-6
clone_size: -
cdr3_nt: TGTGCCAGCAGCACGGGGGACGTTAGCTCCTATAATTCACCCCTCCACTTT
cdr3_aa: CASSTGDVSSYNSPLHF

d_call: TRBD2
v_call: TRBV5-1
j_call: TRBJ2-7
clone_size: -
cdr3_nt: TGCGCCAGCAGCTTGGGACTAGCGGCCCGAAGCTCCTACGAGCAGTACTTC
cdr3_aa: CASSLGLAARSSYEQYF

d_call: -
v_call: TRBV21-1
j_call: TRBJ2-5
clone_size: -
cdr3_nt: TGTGCCAGCAGCAAAGGGGACGACGAGACCCAGTACTTC
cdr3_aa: CASSKGDDETQYF

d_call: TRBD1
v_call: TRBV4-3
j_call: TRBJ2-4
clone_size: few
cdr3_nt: TGCGCCAGCAGCCAAGAACTGACAGGGCCGGTTCGAGGGGAAAACATTCAGTACTTC
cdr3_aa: CASSQELTGPVRGENIQYF

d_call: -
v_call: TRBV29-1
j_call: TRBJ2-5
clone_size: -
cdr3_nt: TGCAGCGTTAAAGGAAGGGACCTGGGTGAGCAGTACTTC
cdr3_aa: CSVKGRDLGEQYF

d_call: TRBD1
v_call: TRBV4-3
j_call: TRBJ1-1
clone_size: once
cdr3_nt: TGCGCCAGCAGCCAAGGTTCAGGGGGGACTGAAGCTTTCTTT
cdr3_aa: CASSQGSGGTEAFF

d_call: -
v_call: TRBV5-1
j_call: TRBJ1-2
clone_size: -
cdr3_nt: TGCGCCAGCAGCACCTCGACAGGAGAGGCTAACTATGGCTACACCTTC
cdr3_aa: CASSTSTGEANYGYTF

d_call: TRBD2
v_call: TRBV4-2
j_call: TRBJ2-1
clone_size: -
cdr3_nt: TGTGCCAGCAGCCAAGAGAGCGGGGGGAATGAGCAGTTCTTC
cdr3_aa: CASSQESGGNEQFF